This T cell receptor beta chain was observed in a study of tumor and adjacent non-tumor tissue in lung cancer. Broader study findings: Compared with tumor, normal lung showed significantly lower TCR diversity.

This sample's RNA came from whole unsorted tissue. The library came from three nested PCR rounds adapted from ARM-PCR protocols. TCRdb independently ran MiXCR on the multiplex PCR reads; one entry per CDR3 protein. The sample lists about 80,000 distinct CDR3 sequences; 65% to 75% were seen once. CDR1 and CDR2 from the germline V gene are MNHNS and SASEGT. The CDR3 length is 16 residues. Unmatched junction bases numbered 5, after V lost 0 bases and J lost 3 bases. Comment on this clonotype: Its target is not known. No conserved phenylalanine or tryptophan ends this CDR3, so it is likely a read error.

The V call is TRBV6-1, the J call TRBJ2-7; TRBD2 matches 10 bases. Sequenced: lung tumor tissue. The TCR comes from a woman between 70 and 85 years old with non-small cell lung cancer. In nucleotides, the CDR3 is TGTGCCAGCAGTGAAGCGGGGACTAGCGACAACTACGAGCAGTACTCC. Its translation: CASSEAGTSDNYEQYS.